This is a list of T cell receptor beta chains from one sample in a study of blood T cell repertoires in COVID-19. The method was immunoSEQ multiplex PCR; TCRdb's version includes in-frame clones alone and lacks a portion of them. The sample shows around 42,000 clones, 86% of them seen only once. The sample was peripheral blood. All receptors derive from a man between 65 and 79 years old with acute or convalescent COVID-19. Each CDR3 is given with its conserved first and last residue. Each record gives: D gene, clone size, V gene, J gene, CDR3 DNA, CDR3 protein. D genes are given only for firm matches. Some rows mark clone size as missing; the rest say once, few, many or name a class of expanded clone.

D: .
size: .
V: TRBV19
J: TRBJ1-3
DNA: TGTGCCACCCTCCGAAGAGGAGACTCTGGAAACACCATATATTTT
CDR3: CATLRRGDSGNTIYF

D: .
size: .
V: TRBV25-1
J: TRBJ1-1
DNA: TGTGCCAGCAGTCCGTACACTGAAGCTTTCTTT
CDR3: CASSPYTEAFF

D: TRBD1
size: .
V: TRBV2
J: TRBJ2-1
DNA: TGTGCCAGCAGTGCCCAGGGGGCGTACAATGAGCAGTTCTTC
CDR3: CASSAQGAYNEQFF

D: .
size: many
V: TRBV18
J: TRBJ2-7
DNA: TGTGCCAGCTCACAAGGCGGAGACGAGCAGTACTTC
CDR3: CASSQGGDEQYF

D: .
size: .
V: TRBV27
J: TRBJ1-2
DNA: TGTGCCAGCAGTTTAAGGGGTAATGGCTACACCTTC
CDR3: CASSLRGNGYTF

D: TRBD2
size: .
V: TRBV5-1
J: TRBJ2-3
DNA: TGCGCCAGCAGCTCGTTAGCGGGGGGCAGGACAGATACGCAGTATTTT
CDR3: CASSSLAGGRTDTQYF

D: TRBD1
size: once
V: TRBV2
J: TRBJ1-1
DNA: TGTGCCAGCAGTTTGGACAGGGCGAACACTGAAGCTTTCTTT
CDR3: CASSLDRANTEAFF

D: TRBD1
size: .
V: TRBV19
J: TRBJ1-5
DNA: TGTGCCAGTAATGCAGGGGGGAAAGGCAATCAGCCCCAGCATTTT
CDR3: CASNAGGKGNQPQHF

D: .
size: .
V: TRBV5-1
J: TRBJ2-7
DNA: TGCGCCAGCAGCCTGGACATCTCCTACGAGCAGTACTTC
CDR3: CASSLDISYEQYF

D: .
size: .
V: TRBV20-1
J: TRBJ1-2
DNA: TGCAGTGCTGTTCTGTTTGGCTACACCTTC
CDR3: CSAVLFGYTF

D: .
size: .
V: TRBV7-9
J: TRBJ2-5
DNA: TGTGCCACCGACAGGATCCAAGAGACCCAGTACTTC
CDR3: CATDRIQETQYF

D: .
size: .
V: TRBV5-1
J: TRBJ2-1
DNA: TGCGCCAGCAGCGATGGACAGCTAGTAAACAATGAGCAGTTCTTC
CDR3: CASSDGQLVNNEQFF

D: .
size: .
V: TRBV6-5
J: TRBJ2-1
DNA: TGTGCCAGCAGGACTTGGTTCCATGAGCAGTTCTTC
CDR3: CASRTWFHEQFF

D: .
size: .
V: TRBV28
J: TRBJ1-1
DNA: TGTGCCAGCAGTTCATGGGCCAAACGTGAAGCTTTCTTT
CDR3: CASSSWAKREAFF

D: TRBD1
size: .
V: TRBV2
J: TRBJ1-6
DNA: TGTGCCAGCAGCGGCCGAACAGGGGATAATTCACCCCTCCACTTT
CDR3: CASSGRTGDNSPLHF

D: TRBD2
size: .
V: TRBV19
J: TRBJ2-4
DNA: TGTGCCAGTAGTACCGGACTAGCGGGCCTAAACATTCAGTACTTC
CDR3: CASSTGLAGLNIQYF

D: TRBD1
size: .
V: TRBV9
J: TRBJ1-1
DNA: TGTGCCAGCAGCGCGCAGGGGGCGGGAACTGAAGCTTTCTTT
CDR3: CASSAQGAGTEAFF

D: TRBD2
size: once
V: TRBV5-6
J: TRBJ2-3
DNA: TGTGCCAGCAGCTTGATAGCGGGGGGCACAGATACGCAGTATTTT
CDR3: CASSLIAGGTDTQYF

D: .
size: .
V: TRBV2
J: TRBJ2-3
DNA: TGTGCCAGCACGGCTAGCGAGAATACGCAGTATTTT
CDR3: CASTASENTQYF

D: .
size: few
V: TRBV18
J: TRBJ1-4
DNA: TGTGCCAGCTCACCACTATCAGGAGGTGAAAAACTGTTTTTT
CDR3: CASSPLSGGEKLFF

D: .
size: .
V: TRBV27
J: TRBJ1-2
DNA: TGTGCCAGCAGCCAACTTTTCGGCGGGGTCGGCTACACCTTC
CDR3: CASSQLFGGVGYTF

D: TRBD1
size: .
V: TRBV7-8
J: TRBJ1-5
DNA: TGTGCCAGCAGCTTAACGGGGACAGGGCACAGTCAGCCCCAGCATTTT
CDR3: CASSLTGTGHSQPQHF

D: .
size: once
V: TRBV6-4
J: TRBJ1-1
DNA: TGTGCCAGCAGTGAGATTCAGGGGCTTGAAGCTTTCTTT
CDR3: CASSEIQGLEAFF

D: TRBD1
size: few
V: TRBV11-2
J: TRBJ1-2
DNA: TGTGCCAGCAGCCACGGACAGGATGGCTACACCTTC
CDR3: CASSHGQDGYTF

D: .
size: .
V: TRBV10-1
J: TRBJ1-2
DNA: TGCGCCAGCAGTGAGACCCAGCGTGACTATGGCTACACCTTC
CDR3: CASSETQRDYGYTF

D: .
size: .
V: TRBV7-3
J: TRBJ2-1
DNA: TGTGCCAGCAGCCGTACGGTCCGCGGGACGGAGCAGTTCTTC
CDR3: CASSRTVRGTEQFF

D: TRBD1
size: .
V: TRBV19
J: TRBJ2-7
DNA: TGTGCCAGTAGTCCCCAGACAGGGCAGTCCTACGAGCAGTACTTC
CDR3: CASSPQTGQSYEQYF

D: .
size: once
V: TRBV6-5
J: TRBJ2-7
DNA: TGTGCCAGCAGTAGGGTAGCTGTGGGGGGCGAGCAGTACTTC
CDR3: CASSRVAVGGEQYF

D: .
size: .
V: TRBV9
J: TRBJ1-2
DNA: TGTGCCAGCAGCTTAGCCGGAGACAGACTCGTCTTC
CDR3: CASSLAGDRLVF

D: .
size: few
V: TRBV19
J: TRBJ1-4
DNA: TGTGCCAGCCTGGGCAGGGAAAATGAAAAACTGTTTTTT
CDR3: CASLGRENEKLFF

D: TRBD1
size: .
V: TRBV10-3
J: TRBJ2-2
DNA: TGTGCCATCAGAAAGACAGGGAAGAACACCGGGGAGCTGTTTTTT
CDR3: CAIRKTGKNTGELFF

D: TRBD1
size: .
V: TRBV30
J: TRBJ2-5
DNA: TGTGCCTGGTTCCTTAGTTCCAGGGGGAAAGAGACCCAGTACTTC
CDR3: CAWFLSSRGKETQYF